The 21 T cell receptor beta chains presented below share a single source sample, sequenced in a study of early T cells in non-severe SARS-CoV-2 infection. TCRdb processed the 5' RACE reads anew with MiXCR; each CDR3 protein has one entry. This sample yields tens of thousands of distinct CDR3 sequences, of which under 7.5% are seen a single time; around 7.9% belongs to the top ten. The sequenced sample was whole blood. Source of these receptors: an adult who was a healthcare worker with PCR-confirmed SARS-CoV-2 infection or an uninfected control (not recorded which).

This rearrangement joins TRBV6-6 to TRBJ2-5; 10 bases align to TRBD1. CDR1 is MNHNY and CDR2 is SVGAGI in the germline V gene (reference sequence). Trimming took 2 bases from V and 4 from J; bases not matched to a gene: 4. The length of the CDR3 is 15 residues. The CDR3 is CASSYGQGGIETQYF. The CDR3 DNA reads as TGTGCCAGCAGTTACGGACAGGGGGGCATAGAGACCCAGTACTTC.

The chain couples TRBV4-1 to TRBJ2-3; a weak D match, TRBD2 (5 bases). Germline-derived CDR1 and CDR2 are MGHRA and YSYEKL. This CDR3 comprises 16 residues. V gave up 1 base and J gave up 1 base, with 12 bases separating them. The CDR3 is CASSQGPLGGTDTQYF. The CDR3 DNA reads TGCGCCAGCAGCCAAGGGCCCCTCGGGGGCACAGATACGCAGTATTTT.

This clonotype was seen many times. The rearrangement links TRBV2 to TRBJ1-1; the D gene is possibly TRBD1 (5 bases). This CDR3 comprises 14 residues. Germline V gives CDR1 SNHLY, CDR2 FYNNEI. The germline V and J ends were trimmed by 3 bases and 1 base, with 9 bases remaining between them. CDR3 sequence: CASSDRDWNTEAFF. The CDR3 region has the DNA TGTGCCAGCAGTGATAGGGACTGGAACACTGAAGCTTTCTTT.

There are many counts of this clonotype. The chain uses TRBV6-1 and TRBJ1-4; the D is unclear. Germline V gene sequence: CDR1 MNHNS, CDR2 SASEGT. The CDR3 covers 17 residues. With 0 bases removed from V and 0 bases from J, the gap between germline ends came to 11 bases. This CDR3 is CASSEAVASATNEKLFF. The CDR3 region has the DNA TGTGCCAGCAGTGAAGCGGTAGCCTCTGCAACTAATGAAAAACTGTTTTTT.

The V and J genes are TRBV7-9 and TRBJ1-1; perhaps TRBD1 as D (5 bases). V lost 3 bases, J lost 10 bases, and 12 bases lay in between. CDR1 SEHNR and CDR2 FQNEAQ come from the germline V gene (reference sequence). CDR3 size: 12 residues. CDR3 in amino acids: CASSFSRDAAFF. The CDR3 DNA is TGTGCCAGCAGCTTTTCTAGGGACGCAGCTTTCTTT.

This clonotype was recorded at least ten times. This chain uses TRBV29-1 with TRBJ1-2; possibly TRBD1 for D (5 bases). Germline V gene data show CDR1 as SQVTM and CDR2 as ANQGSEA. There are 18 residues in the CDR3. Trimming took 7 bases from V and 0 from J, leaving 27 bases between them. DNA of the CDR3: TGCAGCGGCTGGGGACCTACGGACGGACCAGTAACTAACTATGGCTACACCTTC. Amino acids: CSGWGPTDGPVTNYGYTF.

The chain is built from TRBV27 and TRBJ2-7; 9 positions match TRBD1. Trimming removed 3 bases from V and 4 bases from J; junction bases left unmatched: 7. Germline CDR1 MNHEY, CDR2 SMNVEV (reference sequence). This CDR3 has 15 residues. This CDR3 reads CASSFGTGMDYEQYF. The DNA of the CDR3 is TGTGCCAGCAGTTTTGGGACAGGGATGGATTACGAGCAGTACTTC.

The rearrangement uses TRBV27 and TRBJ2-1; D is unclear. V was clipped by 2 bases and J by 10 bases, with 9 bases between them. The CDR3 covers 12 residues. The V gene's germline CDR1 is MNHEY and CDR2 SMNVEV (reference sequence). The CDR3 sequence: CASSLMGREQFF. Written as DNA, the CDR3 is TGTGCCAGCAGTTTAATGGGCAGGGAGCAGTTCTTC.

The table lists this clonotype with a few counts. V is TRBV29-1 and J is TRBJ2-1; tentatively, D is TRBD2 (7 bases). Trimming left V 0 bases short and J 9 bases short, with 21 bases between. Germline V gene data show CDR1 as SQVTM and CDR2 as ANQGSEA. The CDR3 is 16 amino acids. CDR3 nucleotides: TGCAGCGTTGAAGATCGGGCGAGTGTGAGGGGGGGTGAGCAGTTCTTC. Amino acid sequence: CSVEDRASVRGGEQFF.

CDR3: CASSIEETQYF. The CDR3 coding sequence is TGTGCCAGCAGCATAGAAGAGACCCAGTACTTC. The chain is built from TRBV7-9 and TRBJ2-5, with no clear D. The CDR3 sequence is 11 residues long. Germline V gives CDR1 SEHNR, CDR2 FQNEAQ (reference sequence). Trimming took off 5 bases at V and 3 bases at J, with 4 bases between the two ends.

At least ten counts were recorded for this clonotype. The chain employs TRBV2 and TRBJ1-5; D unresolved. CDR1 and CDR2 from the germline V gene are SNHLY and FYNNEI. The CDR3 sequence is 15 residues long. V was cut by 0 bases and J by 5 bases, with 11 bases left in between. The CDR3: CASSEALPGYQPQHF. The CDR3 nucleotides are TGTGCCAGCAGTGAAGCGCTTCCGGGGTATCAGCCCCAGCATTTT.

This clonotype was recorded at least ten times. V is TRBV7-8 and J is TRBJ1-1, with D perhaps matching TRBD1 (6 bases). Trimming removed 5 bases at V and 5 bases at J, with 9 bases between. The germline V gene encodes CDR1 SGHVS and CDR2 FQNEAQ. This CDR3 is 12 amino acids long. As DNA, the CDR3 is TGTGCCAGCAGCCCCAGGGGAACTGAAGCTTTCTTT. The encoded protein is CASSPRGTEAFF.

CDR3 protein: CASSPPTLGTEKLFF. CDR3 coding DNA: TGTGCCAGCTCACCACCGACCCTGGGGACGGAAAAACTGTTTTTT. The rearrangement uses TRBV18 and TRBJ1-4; maybe TRBD1 (5 bases). Trimming left V 0 bases short and J 8 bases short, with 13 bases between. This CDR3 has 15 residues. Germline V gene lookup returns CDR1 KGHSH and CDR2 LQKENI.

In its sample, this clonotype was seen many times. The chain combines TRBV28 with TRBJ2-3; TRBD2 aligns across 9 bases. The germline gives CDR1 MDHEN, CDR2 SYDVKM. The J segment lost 2 bases and the V segment lost 2 bases, leaving 8 bases of the junction unmatched. This CDR3 has 17 amino acids. In DNA form, the CDR3 reads TGTGCCAGCAGTTTAAGGTTGTCTAGCGGGGCCACAGATACGCAGTATTTT. Its protein product is CASSLRLSSGATDTQYF.

This clonotype has just a few counts. The gene calls are TRBV5-4 and TRBJ2-5; no clear D. The V gene's germline CDR1 is SGHNT and CDR2 YYREEE (reference sequence). V lost 2 bases to trimming and J lost 5 bases, with 10 bases between them. The CDR3 loop spans 13 amino acids. CDR3 nucleotides: TGTGCCAGCAGCTTTAAAGGAGAGGAGACCCAGTACTTC. This gives the protein CASSFKGEETQYF.

This clonotype was observed a handful of times. V and J are TRBV28 and TRBJ1-1; D is unresolved. The CDR3 contains 13 residues. CDR1 and CDR2 (germline): MDHEN, SYDVKM. V was cut by 7 bases and J by 5 bases, with 14 bases left in between. The CDR3 spells CASTGIGQTEAFF. DNA of the CDR3: TGTGCCAGCACCGGCATAGGGCAAACTGAAGCTTTCTTT.

The chain employs TRBV20-1 and TRBJ1-3, with D hard to call. There are 12 residues in the CDR3. The germline V gene has CDR1 DFQATT and CDR2 SNEGSKA (reference sequence). Trimming took off 8 bases at V and 0 bases at J, with 8 bases between the two ends. This CDR3 is CSQRASGNTIYF. CDR3 bases: TGCAGTCAAAGGGCCTCTGGAAACACCATATATTTT.

This clonotype came up a few times. V gene TRBV20-1 combines with J gene TRBJ2-1, with 7 nucleotides matching TRBD2. CDR1 and CDR2 from the germline V gene are DFQATT and SNEGSKA (reference sequence). Germline trimming cut 3 bases from V and 4 bases from J; bases unmatched to any gene: 12. The CDR3 sequence is 16 residues long. In DNA form, the CDR3 reads TGCAGTGCTAGCCCTGGTGCACTAGCGCTTTACAATGAGCAGTTCTTC. Its protein is CSASPGALALYNEQFF.

This clonotype was counted only a few times. The chain combines TRBV7-2 with TRBJ2-3; possibly TRBD1 for D (6 bases). Trimming removed 5 bases from V and 9 bases from J, with 18 bases in between. This CDR3 is 14 amino acids long. Germline loops: CDR1 SGHTA, CDR2 FQGNSA. Written as DNA, the CDR3 is TGTGCCAGCAGCCCTAGGACAGTTGCCATAACGCAGTATTTT. This sequence encodes CASSPRTVAITQYF. Based on the CDR3 plus reference TRBV7-2 and TRBJ2-3, the full variable domain is GAGVSQSPSNKVTEKGKDVELRCDPISGHTALYWYRQSLGQGLEFLIYFQGNSAPDKSGLPSDRFSAERTGGSVSTLTIQRTQQEDSAVYLCASSPRTVAITQYFGPGTRLTVL.

This clonotype has just a few counts. This chain connects TRBV7-9 to TRBJ1-4, with D possibly being TRBD1 (6 bases). The CDR3 loop spans 14 amino acids. The germline V gene has CDR1 SEHNR and CDR2 FQNEAQ (reference sequence). Trimming pared 6 bases from V and 6 bases from J, leaving 14 bases between. This chain's CDR3 is CASSFQGKDEKLFF. The CDR3 DNA reads TGTGCCAGCAGTTTCCAGGGGAAAGATGAAAAACTGTTTTTT. The full variable domain, rest sourced from reference TRBV7-9 and TRBJ1-4, is DTGVSQNPRHKITKRGQNVTFRCDPISEHNRLYWYRQTLGQGPEFLTYFQNEAQLEKSRLLSDRFSAERPKGSFSTLEIQRTEQGDSAMYLCASSFQGKDEKLFFGSGTQLSVL.

This clonotype was recorded at least ten times. The gene calls are TRBV7-2 and TRBJ2-2, with 11 bases matching TRBD2. The CDR3 consists of 18 residues. Germline V CDR1 and CDR2: SGHTA, FQGNSA. V gave up 5 bases and J gave up 5 bases; unmatched junction bases: 13. The CDR3 here is CASSPFYFSGGATGELFF. CDR3 sequence (DNA): TGTGCCAGCAGCCCCTTCTACTTTAGCGGGGGGGCTACCGGGGAGCTGTTTTTT.